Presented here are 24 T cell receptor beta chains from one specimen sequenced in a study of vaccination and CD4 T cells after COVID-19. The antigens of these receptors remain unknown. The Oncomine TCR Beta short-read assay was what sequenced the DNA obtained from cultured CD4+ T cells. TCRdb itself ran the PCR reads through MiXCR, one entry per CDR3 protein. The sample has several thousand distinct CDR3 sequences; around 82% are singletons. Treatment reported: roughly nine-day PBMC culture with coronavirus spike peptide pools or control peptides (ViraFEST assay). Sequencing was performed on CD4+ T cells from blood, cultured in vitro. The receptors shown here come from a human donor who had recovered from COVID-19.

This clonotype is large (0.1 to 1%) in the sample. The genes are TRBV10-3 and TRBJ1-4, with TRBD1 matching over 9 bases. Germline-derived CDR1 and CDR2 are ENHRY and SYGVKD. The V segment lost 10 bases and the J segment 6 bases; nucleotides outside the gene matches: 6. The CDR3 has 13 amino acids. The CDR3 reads CATAGQGDEKLFF. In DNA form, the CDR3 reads TGTGCCACGGCGGGACAGGGAGATGAAAAACTGTTTTTT.

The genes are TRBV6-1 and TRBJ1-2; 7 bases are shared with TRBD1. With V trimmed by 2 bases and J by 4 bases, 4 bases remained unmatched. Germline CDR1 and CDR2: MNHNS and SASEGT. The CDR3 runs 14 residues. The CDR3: CASSERGQFYGYTF. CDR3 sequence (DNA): TGTGCCAGCAGTGAAAGGGGACAGTTCTATGGCTACACCTTC.

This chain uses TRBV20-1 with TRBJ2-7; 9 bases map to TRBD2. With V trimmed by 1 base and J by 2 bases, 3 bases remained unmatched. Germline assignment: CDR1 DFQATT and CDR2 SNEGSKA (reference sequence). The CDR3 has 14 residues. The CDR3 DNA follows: TGCAGTGCTAGAGGCAGCGGGGGGACCTACGAGCAGTACTTC. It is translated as CSARGSGGTYEQYF.

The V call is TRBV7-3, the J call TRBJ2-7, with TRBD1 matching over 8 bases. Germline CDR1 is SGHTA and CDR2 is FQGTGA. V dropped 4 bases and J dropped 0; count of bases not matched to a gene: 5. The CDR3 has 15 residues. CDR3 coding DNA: TGTGCCAGCAGCTCCCAAGGGACAGGCTCCTACGAGCAGTACTTC. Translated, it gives CASSSQGTGSYEQYF.

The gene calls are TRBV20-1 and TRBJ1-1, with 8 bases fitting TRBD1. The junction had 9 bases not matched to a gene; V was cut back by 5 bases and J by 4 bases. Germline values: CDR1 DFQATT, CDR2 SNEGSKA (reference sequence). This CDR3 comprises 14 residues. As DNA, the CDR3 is TGCAGTGCTCGGGATCAGGGGGCTGGCACTGAAGCTTTCTTT. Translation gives CSARDQGAGTEAFF.

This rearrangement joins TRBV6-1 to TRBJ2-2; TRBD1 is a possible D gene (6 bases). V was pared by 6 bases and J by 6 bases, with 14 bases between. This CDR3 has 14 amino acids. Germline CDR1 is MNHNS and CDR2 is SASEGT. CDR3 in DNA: TGTGCCAGCAGACCTCCAGGGGACGCCGGGGAGCTGTTTTTT. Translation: CASRPPGDAGELFF.

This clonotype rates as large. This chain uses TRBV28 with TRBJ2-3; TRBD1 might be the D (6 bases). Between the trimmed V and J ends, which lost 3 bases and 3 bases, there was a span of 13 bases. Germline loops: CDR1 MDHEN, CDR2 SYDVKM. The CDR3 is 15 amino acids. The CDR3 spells CASSFGNRVTDTQYF. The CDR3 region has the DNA TGTGCCAGCAGTTTCGGGAACAGGGTAACAGATACGCAGTATTTT.

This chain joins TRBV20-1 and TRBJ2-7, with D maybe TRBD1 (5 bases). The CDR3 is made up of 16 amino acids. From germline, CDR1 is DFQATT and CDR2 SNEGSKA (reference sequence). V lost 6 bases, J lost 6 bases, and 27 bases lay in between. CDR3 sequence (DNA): TGCAGTGCGCTCTGGGGAAGCAGGGCGCACCGTTCCGAGCAGTACTTC. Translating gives CSALWGSRAHRSEQYF.

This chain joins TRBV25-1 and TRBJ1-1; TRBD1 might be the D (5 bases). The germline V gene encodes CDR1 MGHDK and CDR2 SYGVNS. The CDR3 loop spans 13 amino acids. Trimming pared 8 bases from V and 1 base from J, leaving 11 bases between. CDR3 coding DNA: TGTGCCAGCGGCAGGGCAGCGAACACTGAAGCTTTCTTT. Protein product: CASGRAANTEAFF.

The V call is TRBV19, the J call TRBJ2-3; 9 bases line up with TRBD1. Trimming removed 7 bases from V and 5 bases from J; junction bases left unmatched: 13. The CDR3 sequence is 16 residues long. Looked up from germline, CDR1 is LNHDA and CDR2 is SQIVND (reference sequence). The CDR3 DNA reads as TGTGCCAGTAACCCCGGGACAGGGTTTTTCAAAGATACGCAGTATTTT. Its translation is CASNPGTGFFKDTQYF. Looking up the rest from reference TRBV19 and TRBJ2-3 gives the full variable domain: DGGITQSPKYLFRKEGQNVTLSCEQNLNHDAMYWYRQDPGQGLRLIYYSQIVNDFQKGDIAEGYSVSREKKESFPLTVTSAQKNPTAFYLCASNPGTGFFKDTQYFGPGTRLTVL.

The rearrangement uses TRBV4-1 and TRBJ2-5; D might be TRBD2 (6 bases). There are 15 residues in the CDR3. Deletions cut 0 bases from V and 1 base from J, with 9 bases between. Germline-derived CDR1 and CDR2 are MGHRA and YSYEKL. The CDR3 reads CASSQDTGVQETQYF. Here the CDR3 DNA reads TGCGCCAGCAGCCAAGACACGGGGGTCCAAGAGACCCAGTACTTC.

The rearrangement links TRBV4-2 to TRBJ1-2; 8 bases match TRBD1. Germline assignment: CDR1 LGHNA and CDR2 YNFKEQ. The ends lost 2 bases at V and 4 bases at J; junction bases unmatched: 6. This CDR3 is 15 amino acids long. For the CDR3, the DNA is TGTGCCAGCAGCCAATCCGGGACAGGAGGCTATGGCTACACCTTC. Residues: CASSQSGTGGYGYTF.

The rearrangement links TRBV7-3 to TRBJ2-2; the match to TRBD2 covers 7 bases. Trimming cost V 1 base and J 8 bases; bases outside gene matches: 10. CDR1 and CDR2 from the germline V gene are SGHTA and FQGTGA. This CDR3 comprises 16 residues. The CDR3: CASSLIPLSSGGELFF. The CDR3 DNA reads TGTGCCAGCAGCTTAATCCCCCTTAGTAGCGGGGGGGAGCTGTTTTTT.

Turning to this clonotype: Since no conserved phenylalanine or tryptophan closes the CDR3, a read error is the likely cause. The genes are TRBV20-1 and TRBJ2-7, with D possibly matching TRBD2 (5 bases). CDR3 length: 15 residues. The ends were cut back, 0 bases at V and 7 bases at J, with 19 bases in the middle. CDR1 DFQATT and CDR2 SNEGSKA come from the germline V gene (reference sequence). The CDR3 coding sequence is TGCAGTGCTAGAGAGACGGGAACGCCCTTAGGAGAGCAGTACCTC. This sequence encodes CSARETGTPLGEQYL.

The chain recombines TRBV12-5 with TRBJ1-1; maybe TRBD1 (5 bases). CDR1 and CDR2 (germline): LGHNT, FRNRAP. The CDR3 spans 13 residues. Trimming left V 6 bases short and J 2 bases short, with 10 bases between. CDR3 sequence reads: CASGAQGNTEAFF. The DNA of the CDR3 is TGTGCTAGTGGCGCGCAGGGTAACACTGAAGCTTTCTTT.

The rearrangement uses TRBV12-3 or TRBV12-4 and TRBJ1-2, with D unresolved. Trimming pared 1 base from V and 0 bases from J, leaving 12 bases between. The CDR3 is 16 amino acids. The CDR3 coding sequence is TGTGCCAGCAGTTTAGTCACTGGGCGTACTAACTATGGCTACACCTTC. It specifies CASSLVTGRTNYGYTF.

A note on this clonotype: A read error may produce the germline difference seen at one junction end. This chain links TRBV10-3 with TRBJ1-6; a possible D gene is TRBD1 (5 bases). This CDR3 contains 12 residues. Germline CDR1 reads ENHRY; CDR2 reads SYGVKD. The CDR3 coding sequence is TGTGCCAGCAGTTCTACTCAGGGTGGGGGAGACTTT. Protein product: CASSSTQGGGDF.

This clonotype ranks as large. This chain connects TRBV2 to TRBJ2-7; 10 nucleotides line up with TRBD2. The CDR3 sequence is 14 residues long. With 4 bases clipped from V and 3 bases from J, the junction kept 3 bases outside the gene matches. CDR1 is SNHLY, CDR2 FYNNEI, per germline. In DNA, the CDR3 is TGTGCCAGCAGTGGAGCGGGGGGGATCTACGAGCAGTACTTC. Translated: CASSGAGGIYEQYF.

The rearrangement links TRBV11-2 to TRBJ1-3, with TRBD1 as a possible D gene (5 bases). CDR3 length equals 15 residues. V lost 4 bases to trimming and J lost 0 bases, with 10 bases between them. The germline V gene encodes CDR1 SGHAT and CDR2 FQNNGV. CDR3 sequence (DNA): TGTGCCAGCAGCTCGGGGGGATCCTCTGGAAACACCATATATTTT. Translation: CASSSGGSSGNTIYF.

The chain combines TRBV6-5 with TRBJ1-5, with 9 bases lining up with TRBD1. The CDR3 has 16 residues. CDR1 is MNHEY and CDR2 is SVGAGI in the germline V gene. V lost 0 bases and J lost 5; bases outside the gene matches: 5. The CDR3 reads CASSYSKGTGHQPQHF. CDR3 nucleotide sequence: TGTGCCAGCAGTTACTCGAAAGGGACAGGGCATCAGCCCCAGCATTTT.

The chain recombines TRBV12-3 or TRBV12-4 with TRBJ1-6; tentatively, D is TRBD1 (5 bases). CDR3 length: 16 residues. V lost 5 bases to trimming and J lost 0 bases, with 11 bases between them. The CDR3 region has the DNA TGTGCCAGCAGTACTTTTACAGGCTCCTATAATTCACCCCTCCACTTT. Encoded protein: CASSTFTGSYNSPLHF.

The CDR3 region is CSARGGSGYGYTF. In DNA, the CDR3 is TGCAGTGCCCGGGGGGGATCGGGCTATGGCTACACCTTC. The V gene is TRBV20-1, the J gene TRBJ1-2, with D perhaps TRBD1 (5 bases). CDR3 length equals 13 residues. Trimming left V 6 bases short and J 4 bases short, with 15 bases between. From germline, CDR1 is DFQATT and CDR2 SNEGSKA (reference sequence).

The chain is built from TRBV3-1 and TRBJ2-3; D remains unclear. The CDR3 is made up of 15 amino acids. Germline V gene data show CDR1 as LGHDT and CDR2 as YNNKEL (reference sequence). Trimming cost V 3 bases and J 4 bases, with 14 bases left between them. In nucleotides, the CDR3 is TGTGCCAGCAGCCACAGCGTAGAGTTAGCAGATACGCAGTATTTT. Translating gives CASSHSVELADTQYF.

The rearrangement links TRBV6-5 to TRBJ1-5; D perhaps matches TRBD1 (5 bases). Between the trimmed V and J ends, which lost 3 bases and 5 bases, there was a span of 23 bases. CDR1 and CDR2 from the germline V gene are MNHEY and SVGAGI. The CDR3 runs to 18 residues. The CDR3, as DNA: TGTGCCAGCAGTTATTCGTTCCCCAGGGCCCCGGGGGATCAGCCCCAGCATTTT. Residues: CASSYSFPRAPGDQPQHF.